This T cell receptor beta chain was recovered during a study of OX40 agonist ivuxolimab in advanced cancers. Germline CDR1 and CDR2: LNHNV and YYDKDF (reference sequence). This CDR3 is built from 14 residues. V was cut by 0 bases and J by 12 bases, with 14 bases left in between. This clone was counted between two and nine times. TCRdb keeps only in-frame clones here, not all; method: immunoSEQ multiplex PCR. In the table there are about 46,000 clones, 89% of which are singletons. This receptor was obtained from an adult with an advanced solid tumor such as melanoma, head and neck, liver or kidney cancer. The sample in question was CD4+ or CD8+ T cells sorted from blood, obtained in a trial of the OX40 agonist ivuxolimab. The chain joins TRBV15 to TRBJ1-4; D is ambiguous. CDR3 loop: CATSRDRVQSELFF. The CDR3 region has the DNA TGTGCCACCAGCAGAGATAGGGTCCAATCAGAACTGTTTTTT.